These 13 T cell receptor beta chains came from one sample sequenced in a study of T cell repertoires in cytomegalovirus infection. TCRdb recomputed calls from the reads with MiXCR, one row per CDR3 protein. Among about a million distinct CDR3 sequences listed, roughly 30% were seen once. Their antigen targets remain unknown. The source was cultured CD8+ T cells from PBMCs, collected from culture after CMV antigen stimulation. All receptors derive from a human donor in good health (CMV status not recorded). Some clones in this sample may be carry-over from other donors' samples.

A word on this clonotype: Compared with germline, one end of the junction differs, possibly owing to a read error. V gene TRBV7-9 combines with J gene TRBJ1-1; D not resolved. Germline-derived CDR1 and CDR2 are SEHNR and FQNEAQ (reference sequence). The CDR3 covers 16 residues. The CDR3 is CANSSSLGQVGTEAFF. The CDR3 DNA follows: TGTGCCAACAGCTCCTCCCTGGGCCAGGTGGGCACTGAAGCTTTCTTT.

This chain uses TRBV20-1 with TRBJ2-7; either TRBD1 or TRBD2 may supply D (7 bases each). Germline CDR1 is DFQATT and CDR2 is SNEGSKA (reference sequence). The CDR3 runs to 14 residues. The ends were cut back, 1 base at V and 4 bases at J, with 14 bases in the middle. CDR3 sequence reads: CSARGQGGGYEQYF. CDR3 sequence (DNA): TGCAGTGCTAGAGGACAGGGCGGGGGATACGAGCAGTACTTC.

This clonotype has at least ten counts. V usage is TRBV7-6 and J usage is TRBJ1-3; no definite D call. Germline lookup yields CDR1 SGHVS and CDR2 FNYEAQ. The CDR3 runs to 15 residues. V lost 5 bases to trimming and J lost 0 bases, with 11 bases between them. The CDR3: CASSPYRSSGNTIYF. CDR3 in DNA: TGTGCCAGCAGCCCATACCGAAGCTCTGGAAACACCATATATTTT.

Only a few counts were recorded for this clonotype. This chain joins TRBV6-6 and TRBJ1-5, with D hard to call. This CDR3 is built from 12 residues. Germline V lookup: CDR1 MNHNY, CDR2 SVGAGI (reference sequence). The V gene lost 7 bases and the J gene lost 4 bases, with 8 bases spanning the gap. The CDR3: CASTLENQPQHF. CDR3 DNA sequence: TGTGCCAGCACCCTCGAGAATCAGCCCCAGCATTTT.

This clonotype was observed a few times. CDR3 protein: CASSLGADRGHKGNEKLFF. The CDR3 DNA reads as TGTGCCAGCAGTTTAGGGGCGGACAGGGGGCATAAAGGTAATGAAAAACTGTTTTTT. This chain links TRBV12-3 or TRBV12-4 with TRBJ1-4; TRBD1 agrees at 11 bases. J lost 4 bases, V lost 1 base, and 11 bases had no gene match. The length of the CDR3 is 19 residues.

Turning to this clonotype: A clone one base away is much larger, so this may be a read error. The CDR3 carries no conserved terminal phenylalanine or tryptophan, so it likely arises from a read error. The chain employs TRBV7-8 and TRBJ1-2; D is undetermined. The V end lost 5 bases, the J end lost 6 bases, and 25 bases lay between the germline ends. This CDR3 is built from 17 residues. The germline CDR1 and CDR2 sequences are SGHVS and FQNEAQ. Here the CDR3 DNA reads TGTGCCAGCAGCCCCCTCATGCGGGAGGGTGGTCGAGATGGCTACACCATC. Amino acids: CASSPLMREGGRDGYTI.

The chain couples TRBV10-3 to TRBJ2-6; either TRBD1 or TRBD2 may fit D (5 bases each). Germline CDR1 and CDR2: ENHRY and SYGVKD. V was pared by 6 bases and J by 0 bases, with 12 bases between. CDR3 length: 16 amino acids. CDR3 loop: CAIRTGPVSGANVLTF. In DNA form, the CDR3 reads TGTGCCATCAGGACGGGACCGGTCTCTGGGGCCAACGTCCTGACTTTC.

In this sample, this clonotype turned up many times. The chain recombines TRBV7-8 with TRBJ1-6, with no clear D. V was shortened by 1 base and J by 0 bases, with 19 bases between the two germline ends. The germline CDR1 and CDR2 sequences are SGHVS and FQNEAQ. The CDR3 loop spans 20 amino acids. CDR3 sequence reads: CASSLVEGYSLSSYNSPLHF. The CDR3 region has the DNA TGTGCCAGCAGCTTAGTCGAAGGTTATTCTCTGAGCTCCTATAATTCACCCCTCCACTTT.

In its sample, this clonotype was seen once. Here the CDR3 reads CASSLVEGWNEQFF. The CDR3 DNA follows: TGTGCCAGCAGCTTGGTGGAGGGGTGGAATGAGCAGTTCTTC. V and J are TRBV5-4 and TRBJ2-1, with D tentatively TRBD2 (6 bases). The V gene lost 0 bases and the J gene lost 7 bases, with 11 bases spanning the gap. The CDR3 runs to 14 residues. Germline CDR1 SGHNT, CDR2 YYREEE (reference sequence).

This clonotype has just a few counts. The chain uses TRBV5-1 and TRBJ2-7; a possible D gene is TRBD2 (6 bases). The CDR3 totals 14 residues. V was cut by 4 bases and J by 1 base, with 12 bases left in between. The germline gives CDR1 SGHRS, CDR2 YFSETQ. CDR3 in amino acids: CASSPYGGSYEQYV. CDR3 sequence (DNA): TGCGCCAGCAGCCCCTACGGGGGTTCCTACGAGCAGTACGTC.

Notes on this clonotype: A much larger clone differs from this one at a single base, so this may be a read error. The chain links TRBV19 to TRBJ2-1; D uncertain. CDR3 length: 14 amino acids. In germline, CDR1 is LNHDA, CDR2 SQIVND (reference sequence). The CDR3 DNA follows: TGTGTCAGTAGTAGTGGAAATACATACAATGAGCAGTTCTTC. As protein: CVSSSGNTYNEQFF. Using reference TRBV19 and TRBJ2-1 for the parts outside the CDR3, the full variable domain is DGGITQSPKYLFRKEGQNVTLSCEQNLNHDAMYWYRQDPGQGLRLIYYSQIVNDFQKGDIAEGYSVSREKKESFPLTVTSAQKNPTAFYLCVSSSGNTYNEQFFGPGTRLTVL.

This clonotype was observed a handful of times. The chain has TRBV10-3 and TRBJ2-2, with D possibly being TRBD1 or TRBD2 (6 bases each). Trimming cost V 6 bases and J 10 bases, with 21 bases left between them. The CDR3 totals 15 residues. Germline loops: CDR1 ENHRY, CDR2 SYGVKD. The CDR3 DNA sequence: TGTGCCATCAGAACCCTTAAAGGGGGGATTCCGGAGCTGTTTTTT. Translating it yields CAIRTLKGGIPELFF.

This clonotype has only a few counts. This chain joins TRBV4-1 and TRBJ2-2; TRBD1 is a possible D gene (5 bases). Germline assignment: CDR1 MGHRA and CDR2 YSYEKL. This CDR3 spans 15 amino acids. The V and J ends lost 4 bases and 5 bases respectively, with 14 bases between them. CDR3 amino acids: CASSPVTVVTGELFF. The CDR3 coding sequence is TGCGCCAGCAGCCCGGTGACAGTAGTTACCGGGGAGCTGTTTTTT.